The 9 T cell receptor beta chains presented below share a single source sample, sequenced in a study of cytomegalovirus exposure and HLA in healthy donors. In the PCR, 60 Vbeta and 13 Jbeta primers were used. Assay: immunoSEQ multiplex PCR; the TCRdb copy retains only in-frame clones and omits some. The sample consists of about 110,000 clones, 82% of them appearing once. Sequencing input: PBMCs. These receptors came from a man over 45 in good health and CMV-seronegative.

V usage is TRBV19 and J usage is TRBJ1-2, with TRBD1 matching over 7 bases. Trimming removed 8 bases from V and 4 bases from J; junction bases left unmatched: 13. The CDR3 consists of 15 residues. The germline gives CDR1 LNHDA, CDR2 SQIVND (reference sequence). The CDR3 DNA reads as TGTGCCAGTGGGGCACAGGGGAATAGTGGCTATGGCTACACCTTC. This translates into CASGAQGNSGYGYTF.

The genes are TRBV19 and TRBJ2-1; D not resolved. Between the trimmed V and J ends, which lost 7 bases and 2 bases, there was a span of 12 bases. CDR1 LNHDA and CDR2 SQIVND come from the germline V gene (reference sequence). The CDR3 runs 14 residues. CDR3 sequence: CASKKPTTYNEQFF. The CDR3 DNA is TGTGCCAGTAAGAAACCTACCACCTACAATGAGCAGTTCTTC.

V usage is TRBV6-5 and J usage is TRBJ2-7; TRBD2 agrees at 10 bases. With V trimmed by 6 bases and J by 0 bases, 5 bases remained unmatched. Germline V lookup: CDR1 MNHEY, CDR2 SVGAGI. This CDR3 has 15 residues. The chain's CDR3 is CASSRSGGASYEQYF. CDR3 bases: TGTGCCAGCAGCAGAAGCGGGGGGGCCTCCTACGAGCAGTACTTC.

The CDR3 loop is CASSDRGGGNTEAFF. The CDR3 nucleotides are TGCGCCAGCAGCGACAGGGGAGGCGGGAACACTGAAGCTTTCTTT. V is TRBV10-1 and J is TRBJ1-1; TRBD1 matches 8 bases. The germline V gene has CDR1 WNHNN and CDR2 SYGVQD (reference sequence). The CDR3 covers 15 residues. V gave up 6 bases and J gave up 1 base; unmatched junction bases: 7.

V and J are TRBV7-9 and TRBJ1-2; D remains unclear. CDR3 length equals 16 residues. V was cut by 2 bases and J by 3 bases, with 16 bases left in between. Germline CDR1 and CDR2: SEHNR and FQNEAQ (reference sequence). The CDR3 spells CASSLQVGVGDYGYTF. The CDR3 DNA is TGTGCCAGCAGCTTACAGGTCGGGGTGGGTGACTATGGCTACACCTTC.

The V gene is TRBV10-1, the J gene TRBJ2-3; 10 bases map to TRBD2. Trimming took 5 bases from V and 5 from J; bases not matched to a gene: 7. Germline CDR1 and CDR2: WNHNN and SYGVQD (reference sequence). This CDR3 is 15 amino acids long. CDR3 loop: CASSPLAGREDTQYF. CDR3 sequence (DNA): TGCGCCAGCAGTCCACTAGCGGGGCGAGAAGATACGCAGTATTTT.

The chain employs TRBV4-1 and TRBJ1-1; no clear D gene. The CDR3 covers 15 residues. Trimming took 3 bases from V and 0 from J, leaving 11 bases between them. Per germline, CDR1 MGHRA and CDR2 YSYEKL. This CDR3 is CASSHEVSLNTEAFF. In DNA form, the CDR3 reads TGCGCCAGCAGCCATGAGGTATCCCTGAACACTGAAGCTTTCTTT.

The CDR3, as DNA: TGTGCCAGCAGCGCTTCAGGGACTGAAGCTTTCTTT. The encoded protein is CASSASGTEAFF. The rearrangement links TRBV9 to TRBJ1-1; D possibly corresponds to TRBD1 (5 bases). The CDR3 loop spans 12 amino acids. With 3 bases removed from V and 5 bases from J, the gap between germline ends came to 8 bases. Germline V gives CDR1 SGDLS, CDR2 YYNGEE. Combining the CDR3 with reference TRBV9 and TRBJ1-1 gives the whole variable domain DSGVTQTPKHLITATGQRVTLRCSPRSGDLSVYWYQQSLDQGLQFLIQYYNGEERAKGNILERFSAQQFPDLHSELNLSSLELGDSALYFCASSASGTEAFFGQGTRLTVV.

The V and J genes are TRBV30 and TRBJ2-5; D gene unclear. The J call could be wrong; TRBJ2-7 is a better fit for the DNA end. The germline gives CDR1 GTSNPN, CDR2 SVGIG (reference sequence). The CDR3 totals 11 residues. CDR3 region: CAWRGQYEQYF. The CDR3 nucleotides are TGTGCCTGGAGGGGCCAGTACGAGCAGTACTTC.